This TCR beta chain was obtained from a study of cytomegalovirus exposure and HLA in healthy donors (TCRdb year 2017). Concerning the study at large: An earlier analysis of roughly 610 of the donors reported roughly 300 Gb of sequence data and 117 million unique TCR beta sequences obtained from around 180 million T cells. In an earlier analysis of 587 of the donors, high-throughput TCR beta sequencing was used to judge whether each TCR beta V gene segment behaved as functional or pseudogenic. In the later analysis, no new phenotypic data were used to find candidate immune exposures; instead, reliance was placed on TCR beta sequences and their occurrence across donors. A later analysis re-analyzed previously published TCR beta repertoires from hundreds of donors and added high-resolution HLA genotyping to study TCR occurrence patterns. In a later genetic analysis, genome-wide SNP genotypes for about three fifths of the roughly 670 donors were used, and that subset was treated as a discovery cohort. The study combined high-throughput TCR immunosequencing, statistical association of individual TCRs with disease status, and machine learning to predict cytomegalovirus infection status. The genetic ancestry cluster associated with self-reported Caucasian donors included 81% of the roughly 390 genotyped donors. Among around 400 genotyped donors of the cohort, an average of around 250,000 unique TCR beta nucleotide sequences was sequenced per donor, of which about 18% were non-productive. The study aimed to test whether signatures of past pathogen exposure could be identified by cataloging public T cell receptors. Class I and class II HLA loci were covered by the typing at four-digit resolution. Typing coverage differed by locus: A, B, C, DRB1 and DQB1 were typed in about 620-630 donors, DQA1 in around 500, DPA1 in around 600, and DPB1 in around 440. About 300 gigabases of sequencing data and 70 million to 100 million unique TCR sequences made up an early release that covered over 550 HLA-typed donors. Donor age, sex, ethnicity and CMV serostatus were compiled together with the repertoire data. All discovery cohort repertoires had been generated using a single sequencing platform. A separate validation cohort of approximately 130 different subjects was used in addition to the approximately 670-subject first cohort. The study profiled the T cell repertoires of 666 subjects by immunosequencing and related them to cytomegalovirus serostatus. Because of strong linkage in the cohort, five DR-DQ haplotypes were treated as single units for association and clustering. Results and caveats for the whole study, not just this receptor: Assigning TCR associations to individual alleles was difficult when HLA alleles, especially DR and DQ, strongly co-occurred. This cohort had only TCR beta chains sequenced, and the lack of alpha or paired-chain data limited which features could be detected. HLA typing was unavailable for some donors at each locus, so association tests used only the typed subset. Several of the top co-occurrence clusters appeared to be linked to parvovirus B19, influenza, CMV and Epstein-Barr virus, according to a later analysis. In a later analysis, the rate of TCR association differed among HLA loci, with DRB1 alleles having the most associated TCRs and HLA-C alleles having the fewest. In a later analysis, around 17,000 TCR beta sequences were associated with specific HLA alleles at a false discovery rate of 0.05. A later analysis found that HLA-associated TCR beta chains were more clonally expanded and had lower generation probabilities than equally common non-associated chains. In the study, approximately 160 TCR beta chains were listed as associated with cytomegalovirus. The classifier was reported to diagnose cytomegalovirus status with high specificity and sensitivity in both the original cohort and the validation cohort. The authors suggested that the approach could potentially be extended to other disease states and immunological phenotypes. A later genetic analysis reported fewer N-insertions in productive TCRs among donors in an Asian-associated ancestry cluster than the 666-donor mean. A few of the identified cytomegalovirus-associated TCR beta chains were confirmed in vitro to be specific for cytomegalovirus antigens. Some IMGT-functional V segments, including TRBV6-2 and TRBV6-3, could not be distinguished by the 87-base-pair reads and were therefore excluded. In an earlier analysis of some 500 of the donors, most TCR beta V segments were observed in productive rearrangements about 90% or about 30% of the time, broadly matching IMGT annotations. While some public TCRs were present in many individuals, most TCR sequences turned up only very rarely across donors. The presence/absence analyses assumed that sequencing depth was roughly uniform across donors, and that assumption may not be true. Linkage disequilibrium might explain the correlated functional status among segregating V segments, but an unknown experimental factor could not be ruled out. A further reported finding was that TCR beta sequences accurately predicted the HLA-A and HLA-B alleles for most subjects in the first cohort. An association between a missense DCLRE1C variant and V-gene and J-gene trimming of TCR beta chains was found in a later genetic analysis and replicated in an independent cohort. In a later analysis, most CMV-associated TCR beta chains were found to appear HLA-restricted, with HLA associations seemingly driven largely by CMV exposure. Immune exposure information for the cohort was limited to CMV serostatus. The earlier analysis of 587 of the donors excluded fewer than 20 rarely observed V segments, including chromosome 9 orphons, because counts were too low. A group of highly shared sequence variants was considered likely to be a technical artifact of the sequencing pipeline.

With regard to this clone: It has no known antigen specificity. Nothing much larger sits one base from this clone, and base qualities are not available. The sample contains more than one DNA sequence encoding this CDR3.

The cohort comprised hundreds of healthy bone marrow donors. Cohort members were all nominally healthy when sampled, although unrecorded immune exposures were likely present. The donor was CMV seronegative and belonged to the group of 380 or so seronegative cohort members. A peripheral blood sample was collected from each donor, and TCR beta sequencing was performed on peripheral blood mononuclear cells. Genomic DNA was extracted from the blood cell samples with the Qiagen DNeasy Blood Extraction Kit. To prepare the library, the immunoSEQ multiplex PCR assay was applied. The multiplex PCR relied on a mix of 60 forward primers for TCR Vbeta segments and 13 reverse primers for TCR Jbeta segments. The CDR3 region of rearranged TCR beta genes was amplified from genomic DNA by a multiplex PCR assay. The Illumina HiSeq System was used to sequence the amplified TCR beta libraries as 87-base-pair reads. The original methods were these. A later analysis tallied some 79 million unique TCR beta chains across the 666 repertoires, and around 10 million of those chains were shared by two or more donors. To remove PCR and sequencing errors, raw reads were error-corrected and collapsed into unique sequences using a nearest-neighbor algorithm that merged closely related sequences. To assign V, D and J gene segments, CDR3 sequences were aligned to IMGT reference sequences. For a sequence to be retained, a match of at least six nucleotides was required to both a V gene segment and a J gene segment. Rearrangements were classified as productive when the CDR3 lacked stop codons and remained in frame with V and J, and all other rearrangements were classified as non-productive. Following IMGT convention, CDR3 was defined as the stretch from the second conserved V-encoded cysteine up to the conserved J-encoded phenylalanine. The earlier analysis of 500 to 650 of the donors excluded any sequence lacking an unambiguous match to a single V gene segment. In an earlier analysis of some 590 of the donors, a V segment was called functional when productive rearrangements were above 56.7%, and segregating when the standard deviation between donors exceeded 5%. A statistical classification framework was built to diagnose cytomegalovirus status from the catalog of TCR beta chain sequences. In a later analysis, TCR nucleotide sequences were compared against IMGT/GENE-DB human TR gene sequences so that V and J genes could be assigned. Using the TCRdist pipeline, a later analysis assigned CDR3 sequences along with most-parsimonious VDJ recombination scenarios. A later analysis defined each TCR beta chain by its CDR3 amino acid sequence plus V-gene family, and excluded reads lacking a unique V-gene family. A later analysis removed several hundred highly shared, low-generation-probability nucleotide sequences to deal with suspected cross-contamination and a sequencing artifact. For each public chain, a later analysis derived a clonal expansion index from normalized ranks of inferred template counts within each repertoire. A later analysis computed generation probabilities with a VDJ recombination model fitted to out-of-frame rearrangements, and checked the results against IGoR. In a later analysis, hypergeometric tests were used to score TCR-TCR, TCR-HLA and TCR-CMV co-occurrence, with a repertoire-size bias correction applied to TCR pairs. False discovery rates were estimated in a later analysis by permuting HLA or CMV assignments 20 times. In a later analysis, co-occurring TCRs were grouped with DBSCAN, and TCRdist sequence similarity was added when clustering was performed within HLA-allele-positive subsets. Co-occurrence clustering excluded repertoires with fewer than 30,000 or more than 120,000 public chains, plus five with anomalous nucleotide sharing. The source is immuneACCESS, and TCRdb retained only in-frame sequences with V and J called. Part of the clones is not carried over; for the studies checked, unresolved V genes explain less than half of this, and the remainder is unexplained. V, J and clone size reflect that table, while D and trimming were determined from the DNA. Present in this sample are more than 110,000 clones, about 79% of which were seen just once. 2.8% of the sample is in the top ten clones.

Counted from cysteine to phenylalanine, this CDR3 has 12 amino acids. Of the read, only the CDR3 DNA is kept; its 36 bases are in frame from base 1. CDR1 and CDR2 are read off the germline V gene as MNHEY and SVGAGI. Cut back by 6 bases and 1 base, the V and J ends lie 6 bases apart. This receptor chain uses TRBV6-5 and TRBJ1-1; the D segment could be TRBD1, given 6 matching bases. This sequence originates from a male donor in good health and CMV-seronegative. Sequenced sample: PBMCs. In nucleotides, the sequence is TGTGCCAGCAGCAGGGGGAACACTGAAGCTTTCTTT. The translation is CASSRGNTEAFF.